A few counts support the clone carrying this T cell receptor beta chain. What it recognizes is unknown. TCRdb redid the calling of the 5' RACE reads with MiXCR, one entry per CDR3 protein. Counted here are about 140,000 distinct CDR3 sequences, under 30% occurring once; the ten biggest clones make up less than 25%. The data were taken from a study of T-cell memory formation after mild COVID-19. Study in general: Largely donor-specific TCR clusters were found. Study-wide findings and caveats: Contracting clones from day 15 to 85 had balanced CD4/CD8; later expanders favoured CD4+. CD8+ contracting clones occupied EMRA, while CD4+ ones occupied mainly CM and EM. Some clones that responded were present in memory (sampled pre-infection), which suggests cross-reactive memory joined.

Germline assignment: CDR1 SGHTA and CDR2 FQGNSA. V lost 4 bases to trimming and J lost 5 bases, with 3 bases between them. This CDR3 has 10 amino acids. The rearrangement links TRBV7-2 to TRBJ2-7, with unresolved D. The sequence was collected from an adult woman who had mild COVID-19 (a few samples of this study predate the infection). Cell type and time point are not known. Sequences were obtained from PBMCs or a T cell subset sorted from them (not recorded which). CDR3 in amino acids: CASSWDEQYF. The CDR3 nucleotides are TGTGCCAGCAGCTGGGACGAGCAGTACTTC.